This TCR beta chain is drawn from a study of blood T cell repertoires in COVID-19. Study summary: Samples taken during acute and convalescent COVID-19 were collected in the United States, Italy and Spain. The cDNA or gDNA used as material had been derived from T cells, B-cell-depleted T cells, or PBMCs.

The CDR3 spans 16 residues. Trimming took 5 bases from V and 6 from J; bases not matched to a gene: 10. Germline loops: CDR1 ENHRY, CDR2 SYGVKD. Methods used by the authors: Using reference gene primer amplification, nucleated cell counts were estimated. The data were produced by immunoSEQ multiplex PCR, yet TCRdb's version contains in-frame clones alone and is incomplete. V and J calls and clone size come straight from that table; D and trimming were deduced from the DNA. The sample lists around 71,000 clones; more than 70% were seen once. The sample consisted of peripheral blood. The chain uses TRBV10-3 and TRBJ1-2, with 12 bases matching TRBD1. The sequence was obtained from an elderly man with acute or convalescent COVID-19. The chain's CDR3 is CAISSGQGAGGDGYTF. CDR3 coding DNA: TGTGCCATCAGTTCGGGACAGGGGGCCGGCGGCGATGGCTACACCTTC.